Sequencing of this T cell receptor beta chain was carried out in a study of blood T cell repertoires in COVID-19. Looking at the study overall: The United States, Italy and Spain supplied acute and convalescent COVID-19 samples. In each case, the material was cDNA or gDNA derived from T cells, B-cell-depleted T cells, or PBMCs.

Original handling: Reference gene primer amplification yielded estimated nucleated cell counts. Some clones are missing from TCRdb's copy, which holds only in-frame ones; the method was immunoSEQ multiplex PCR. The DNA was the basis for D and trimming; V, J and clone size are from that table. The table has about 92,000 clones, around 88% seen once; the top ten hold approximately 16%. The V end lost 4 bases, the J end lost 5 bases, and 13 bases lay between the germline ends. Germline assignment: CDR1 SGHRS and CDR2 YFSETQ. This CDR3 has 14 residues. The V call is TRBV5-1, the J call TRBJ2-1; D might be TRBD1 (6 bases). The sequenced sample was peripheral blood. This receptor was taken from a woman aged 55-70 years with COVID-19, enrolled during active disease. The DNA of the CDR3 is TGCGCCAGCAGCCCCCCGGGACAACACAATGAGCAGTTCTTC. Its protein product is CASSPPGQHNEQFF. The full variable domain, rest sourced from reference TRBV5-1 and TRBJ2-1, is KAGVTQTPRYLIKTRGQQVTLSCSPISGHRSVSWYQQTPGQGLQFLFEYFSETQRNKGNFPGRFSGRQFSNSRSEMNVSTLELGDSALYLCASSPPGQHNEQFFGPGTRLTVL.